This T cell receptor (beta chain) was identified during a study of T cell clusters in autoimmune cytopenias. Study overall: Healthy control donors averaged around 56 years of age, with a median of approximately 59 years.

On this clonotype itself: Its antigen is not known.

Germline CDR1 reads MNHEY; CDR2 reads SMNVEV (reference sequence). The CDR3 covers 15 residues. Regarding the study as a whole: Primary autoimmune cytopenia patients appeared to lack physiological T cell clusters present in healthy donors. The T cell clusters came from computational analysis alone and lack functional validation.

Each sample's input was 250 ng genomic DNA, 35,000 to 40,000 genome equivalents. TRB was amplified by touch-down multiplex PCR, primer pools A and B combined. TCRdb re-called the multiplex PCR reads and gives one entry per CDR3 protein, without DNA. Its table records several thousand distinct CDR3 sequences. These data were also reused for a study on T cell repertoires in aging, cancer and after chemotherapy. Turning to that study: In each cancer cohort, median generation probability increased across chemotherapy, suggesting thymic output rebounded.

The chain recombines TRBV27 with TRBJ1-6; with no DNA, the TCRdb D assignment of TRBD1 cannot be verified. The sequence was collected from a human donor in good health. The sample consisted of peripheral blood. CDR3 sequence: CASSLEGPPNSPLHF.